The rows below give T cell receptor beta chains drawn from one sample of a study of cytomegalovirus exposure and HLA in healthy donors. This table comes from immunoSEQ multiplex PCR, and its TCRdb copy is limited to in-frame clones, with some not included. The sample contains just over 150,000 clones, around 80% of which appear only once. Sequencing was done on a sample of PBMCs. The receptor set was obtained from a young man in good health and CMV-seronegative. Both conserved end residues are part of each CDR3. The order of the fields is clone size, V gene, J gene, D gene, CDR3 DNA, CDR3 protein. A D gene is named only where the DNA matches it firmly. For some rows the clone size is stated as once, few or many, or as a class when expanded; others skip it.

-	TRBV10-1	TRBJ2-1	-	TGCGCCAGCAGTGAGTCGGACGAGGGCCGGACCAATGAGCAGTTCTTC	CASSESDEGRTNEQFF
-	TRBV29-1	TRBJ2-2	-	TGCAGCGTTAGCAGGGAGAACACCGGGGAGCTGTTTTTT	CSVSRENTGELFF
-	TRBV10-3	TRBJ2-1	TRBD2	TGTGCCATCAGTGGGACTAGCAAGAGTTTCGACAATGAGCAGTTCTTC	CAISGTSKSFDNEQFF
-	TRBV19	TRBJ2-1	TRBD2	TGTGCCAGTAGTAGGTCCAGCGGGAAGCAGTTCTTC	CASSRSSGKQFF
-	TRBV19	TRBJ1-2	TRBD1	TGTGCCGCCCGGACAGGGCGCTTGGTGGATGGCTACACCTTC	CAARTGRLVDGYTF
few	TRBV2	TRBJ1-5	-	TGTGCCAGCCTGGGCCCCGAGGGCTTTAGCAATCAGCCCCAGCATTTT	CASLGPEGFSNQPQHF
-	TRBV7-8	TRBJ1-1	-	TGTGCCAGCAGCCCCGGTCTAGGCATGAACACTGAAGCTTTCTTT	CASSPGLGMNTEAFF
-	TRBV5-1	TRBJ1-6	TRBD1	TGCGCCAGCAGCTTTACGACAGGGGATAATTCACCCCTCCACTTT	CASSFTTGDNSPLHF
-	TRBV19	TRBJ2-7	TRBD2	TGTGCCAGTAGTATCGGCATCGGGGGGGCCAACTACGAGCAGTACTTC	CASSIGIGGANYEQYF
-	TRBV7-6	TRBJ2-7	-	TGTGCCAGCAGCTTAACCACAGGCGATAATTACTACGAGCAGTACTTC	CASSLTTGDNYYEQYF
-	TRBV5-5	TRBJ2-7	-	TGTGCCAGCAGCTGGGGAGGCTACGAGCAGTACTTC	CASSWGGYEQYF
once	TRBV4-3	TRBJ2-3	TRBD2	TGCGCCAGCAGCCAAGCGAGCGGGGGGATAGATACGCAGTATTTT	CASSQASGGIDTQYF
-	TRBV6-1	TRBJ2-6	-	TGTGCCAGCAGTTCTAGCTCCTCTGGGGCCAACGTCCTGACTTTC	CASSSSSSGANVLTF
-	TRBV10-3	TRBJ2-7	TRBD1	TGTGCCACCTCGAACCTGGGTAGTCAGGGGGCCTACGAGCAGTACTTC	CATSNLGSQGAYEQYF
-	TRBV18	TRBJ1-5	TRBD1	TGTGCCAGCTCACCTGGGCAGGGGGGTCAGCCCCAGCATTTT	CASSPGQGGQPQHF
-	TRBV7-9	TRBJ1-6	-	TGTGCCAGCAGCTATGGGGGGGGCGAGCGATCACCCCTCCACTTT	CASSYGGGERSPLHF
once	TRBV5-1	TRBJ1-1	-	TGCGCCAGCAGCTTAGACCGAGCGGTGAACACTGAAGCTTTCTTT	CASSLDRAVNTEAFF
-	TRBV11-3	TRBJ2-1	TRBD1	TGTGCCAGCAGCTCCAGACAGGGGACGTACAATGAGCAGTTCTTC	CASSSRQGTYNEQFF
few	TRBV4-3	TRBJ2-7	TRBD2	TGCGCCAGCAGCCAAGGGACTAGCGGACTTAACGAGCAGTACTTC	CASSQGTSGLNEQYF
-	TRBV11-2	TRBJ2-7	-	TGTGCCAGCAGCTTAGACAGGGCTGGAGAGCAGTACTTC	CASSLDRAGEQYF
-	TRBV2	TRBJ1-1	-	TGCGCCAGCAGGCTGACAGGTAGCACTGAAGCTTTCTTT	CASRLTGSTEAFF
once	TRBV5-1	TRBJ2-3	TRBD1	TGCGCCAGCAGCTGGGGGGCTATGGGGGGACAGGGTCAAGATACGCAGTATTTT	CASSWGAMGGQGQDTQYF
-	TRBV7-3	TRBJ2-3	-	TGTGCCAGCAGCCCAACGGGGTCCGATACGCAGTATTTT	CASSPTGSDTQYF
-	TRBV6-5	TRBJ1-3	-	TGTGCCAGCAGTTACAAACAGGGAAACACCATATATTTT	CASSYKQGNTIYF
-	TRBV29-1	TRBJ1-4	-	TGCAGCGTTCAGAAAGAGGCAGACGAAAAACTGTTTTTT	CSVQKEADEKLFF
once	TRBV25-1	TRBJ2-2	-	TGTGCCAGCAGTGATCTGGAGTATAACGGGGAGCTGTTTTTT	CASSDLEYNGELFF
-	TRBV30	TRBJ1-3	-	TGTGCCTGGACCCGCCCGACACACTCCTCTGGAAACACCATATATTTT	CAWTRPTHSSGNTIYF
-	TRBV16	TRBJ1-6	-	TGTGCCAGCAGCCAATCGGGAGGGTGGCGATCACCCCTCCACTTT	CASSQSGGWRSPLHF
-	TRBV6-5	TRBJ1-5	-	TGTGCCAGCGGGGGGGAATGGGGCAATCAGCCCCAGCATTTT	CASGGEWGNQPQHF
-	TRBV10-3	TRBJ2-1	TRBD2	TGTGCCACCTTAGCGGGAGCTTCCATCTCCTACAATGAGCAGTTCTTC	CATLAGASISYNEQFF
-	TRBV6-5	TRBJ1-3	-	TGTGCCAGCAGACCGGGACTGGAACATGGAAACACCATATATTTT	CASRPGLEHGNTIYF
-	TRBV27	TRBJ1-1	-	TGTGCCAGCAGTCCCCAAGGCAGGACTGAAGCTTTCTTT	CASSPQGRTEAFF
once	TRBV28	TRBJ1-3	-	TGTGCCAGCAGTTTAATCCCCCCCGGTAGCTCTGGAAACACCATATATTTT	CASSLIPPGSSGNTIYF
few	TRBV4-1	TRBJ2-7	-	TGCGCCAGCAGCCAAGCGGCAGGGGAAGATGAGCAGTACTTC	CASSQAAGEDEQYF
-	TRBV4-3	TRBJ2-1	TRBD2	TGCGCCAGCAGCCAAGATAGGACGGGAGGGCCGTCCTACAATGAGCAGTTCTTC	CASSQDRTGGPSYNEQFF